The rows below give T cell receptor beta chains drawn from one sample of a study of CD8 T cells in Susac syndrome. Each CDR3 protein is one row after TCRdb ran MiXCR on the immunoSEQ multiplex PCR reads. The sample contains roughly 130,000 distinct CDR3 sequences, approximately 95% of which appear only once. The sample was CD4+ T cells from PBMCs. These receptors came from a human donor with multiple sclerosis. CDR3s include the opening cysteine and the closing phenylalanine or tryptophan. The D gene is left open where the match is weak. Some rows mark clone size as missing; the rest say once, few, many or name a class of expanded clone.

j_call d_call clone_size cdr3_length v_call cdr3_aa cdr3_nt
TRBJ2-1 TRBD2 . 15 TRBV7-7 CASSSGLAGVSEQFF TGTGCTAGCAGCTCGGGACTAGCGGGAGTGAGTGAGCAGTTCTTC
TRBJ2-5 . . 13 TRBV12-3/TRBV12-4 CASSFGGRETQYF TGTGCCAGCAGTTTTGGTGGGCGGGAGACCCAGTACTTC
TRBJ1-2 . . 13 TRBV2 CASSERQFYGYTF TGTGCCAGCAGTGAGAGGCAGTTCTATGGCTACACCTTC
TRBJ2-7 TRBD1 . 14 TRBV29-1 CSAGGGQGAYEQYF TGCAGCGCAGGTGGGGGACAGGGGGCCTACGAGCAGTACTTC
TRBJ2-1 TRBD1 . 14 TRBV29-1 CSAIRGQGGNEQFF TGCAGCGCCATCAGGGGACAGGGTGGTAATGAGCAGTTCTTC
TRBJ2-7 . . 14 TRBV28 CASRHRNTAYEQYF TGTGCCAGTCGGCATCGGAACACCGCCTACGAGCAGTACTTC
TRBJ2-4 . . 17 TRBV4-2 CASSQDPAEWDKNIQYF TGTGCCAGCAGCCAAGATCCGGCAGAATGGGACAAAAACATTCAGTACTTC
TRBJ2-7 . . 16 TRBV4-1 CASSQDPSQHPYEQYF TGCGCCAGCAGCCAAGATCCTAGCCAGCATCCCTACGAGCAGTACTTC
TRBJ1-2 TRBD1 . 12 TRBV14 CASSQDKRGLTF TGTGCCAGCAGCCAAGATAAGAGGGGGCTTACCTTC
TRBJ2-5 TRBD2 . 14 TRBV29-1 CSVTLAGSRETQYF TGCAGCGTGACCTTAGCGGGATCCCGGGAGACCCAGTACTTC
TRBJ1-1 . . 13 TRBV3-1 CASTNTMNTEAFF TGTGCCAGCACCAACACTATGAACACTGAAGCTTTCTTT
TRBJ2-3 . few 14 TRBV5-4 CASSSRQGTDTQYF TGTGCCAGCAGCTCCCGACAGGGCACAGATACGCAGTATTTT
TRBJ2-1 . . 16 TRBV20-1 CSARFPGGRVANEQFF TGCAGTGCTAGATTCCCCGGGGGGCGGGTAGCAAATGAGCAGTTCTTC
TRBJ2-6 . . 17 TRBV5-1 CASSLNLGMTGANVLTF TGCGCCAGCAGCTTGAATCTGGGGATGACTGGGGCCAACGTCCTGACTTTC
TRBJ2-1 . . 15 TRBV7-2 CASSQAVSSYNEQFF TGTGCCAGCAGCCAAGCGGTTAGCTCCTACAATGAGCAGTTCTTC
TRBJ2-3 . . 15 TRBV9 CASSARDTSTDTQYF TGTGCCAGCAGCGCCCGGGACACTAGCACAGATACGCAGTATTTT
TRBJ1-1 TRBD1 . 14 TRBV20-1 CSARAPDRSTEAFF TGCAGTGCAAGGGCACCGGACAGGAGCACTGAAGCTTTCTTT
TRBJ2-2 TRBD2 . 18 TRBV24-1 CATSDRTLAGGRTGELFF TGTGCCACCAGTGACCGAACCTTAGCGGGAGGTCGGACCGGGGAGCTGTTTTTT
TRBJ2-3 . once 15 TRBV7-9 CASSGGAGWSDTQYF TGTGCCAGCAGCGGCGGGGCAGGTTGGTCAGATACGCAGTATTTT
TRBJ2-5 TRBD2 . 15 TRBV27 CASSSGLAGIKTQYF TGTGCCAGCAGTTCAGGACTAGCGGGTATCAAGACCCAGTACTTC
TRBJ1-2 . . 12 TRBV29-1 CSVRDNNYGYTF TGCAGCGTTCGGGACAATAACTATGGCTACACCTTC
TRBJ1-2 . . 15 TRBV12-3/TRBV12-4 CASTLGGAGNYGYTF TGTGCCAGCACTCTGGGGGGGGCAGGAAACTATGGCTACACCTTC
TRBJ2-7 . few 13 TRBV7-2 CASSHRNRVEQYF TGTGCCAGCAGCCACCGCAACAGGGTCGAGCAGTACTTC
TRBJ1-2 . . 16 TRBV20-1 CSARPLGSAANYGYTF TGCAGTGCTAGACCCTTAGGGAGCGCAGCTAACTATGGCTACACCTTC
TRBJ2-1 TRBD2 once 13 TRBV29-1 CSVVGGRVGEQFF TGCAGCGTTGTTGGCGGGAGAGTCGGTGAGCAGTTCTTC
TRBJ2-5 . . 19 TRBV4-3 CASSQDPTTGNNPRETQYF TGCGCCAGCAGCCAAGACCCTACCACAGGGAATAACCCCCGGGAGACCCAGTACTTC
TRBJ2-7 TRBD2 . 14 TRBV12-3/TRBV12-4 CASGLADRSYEQYF TGTGCCAGCGGGCTAGCGGACCGCTCCTACGAGCAGTACTTC
TRBJ2-3 . . 10 TRBV29-1 CSVGSDTQYF TGCAGCGTTGGGTCGGATACGCAGTATTTT
TRBJ1-6 . . 13 TRBV11-2 CASSLVEGSPLHF TGTGCCAGCAGCTTAGTAGAGGGTTCACCCCTCCACTTT